This T cell receptor beta chain was recovered during a study of T cells after yellow fever vaccination. Background on the study: CD3, CD45RA, CCR7 and CD95 sorting yielded EM, EMRA, CM and Tscm memory subsets.

MiXCR was run by TCRdb on the 5' RACE reads, yielding one entry per CDR3 protein. The sample contains 25,000 to 35,000 distinct CDR3 sequences, over 5.5% of which appear only once. The V segment lost 6 bases and the J segment 0 bases; nucleotides outside the gene matches: 10. CDR1 LNHNV and CDR2 YYDKDF come from the germline V gene (reference sequence). There are 16 residues in the CDR3. Only a few counts were recorded for this clonotype. General study findings and limits: At approximately 95% for CD4 and roughly 87% for CD8, most primary-vaccination clones showed up again after the booster. Clonotype sharing between CD4 and CD8 compartments was small.

The clonotype originates from a man aged 25-45 years who received the YFV17D yellow fever vaccine. The source was PBMCs, either bulk or a sorted T-cell subset (CD4+, CD8+, memory, or dextramer-sorted; not recorded which), collected on the day of the yellow fever booster vaccination. V and J are TRBV15 and TRBJ1-1, with 7 bases identical to TRBD1. The CDR3 coding sequence is TGTGCCACCAGGTCCGGACAGGTCTTTATGAACACTGAAGCTTTCTTT. It encodes CATRSGQVFMNTEAFF. The variable domain in full, completed from reference TRBV15 and TRBJ1-1, reads DAMVIQNPRYQVTQFGKPVTLSCSQTLNHNVMYWYQQKSSQAPKLLFHYYDKDFNNEADTPDNFQSRRPNTSFCFLDIRSPGLGDTAMYLCATRSGQVFMNTEAFFGQGTRLTVV.